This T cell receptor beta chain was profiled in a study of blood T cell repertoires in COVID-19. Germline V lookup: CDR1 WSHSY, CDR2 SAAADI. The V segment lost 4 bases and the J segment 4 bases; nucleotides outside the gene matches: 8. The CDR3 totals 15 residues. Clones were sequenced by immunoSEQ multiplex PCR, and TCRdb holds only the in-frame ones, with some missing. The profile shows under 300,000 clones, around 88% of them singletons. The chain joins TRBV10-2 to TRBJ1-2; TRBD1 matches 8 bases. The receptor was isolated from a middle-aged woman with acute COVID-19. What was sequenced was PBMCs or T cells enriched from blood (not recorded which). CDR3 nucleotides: TGCGCCAGCAGTGCGGAGCAGGGGGCTCTCTATGGCTACACCTTC. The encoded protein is CASSAEQGALYGYTF.